The 21 T cell receptor beta chains below all came from one sample that was sequenced in a study of blood T cell repertoires in COVID-19. Profiling relied on immunoSEQ multiplex PCR, and the TCRdb table lists in-frame clones only, not all of them. The sample contains 180,000 or so clones, approximately 80% of which appear only once. The sample taken for sequencing was PBMCs or T cells enriched from blood (not recorded which). The receptors were gathered from a woman in her fifties or sixties who had recovered from COVID-19.

To note about this clone: Since a much larger clone is just one base distant, this may be a read error. Other DNA sequences in the same sample also yield this CDR3. V gene TRBV2 combines with J gene TRBJ2-3; D possibly corresponds to TRBD2 (6 bases). Trimming removed 6 bases at V and 4 bases at J, with 17 bases between. The CDR3 consists of 15 residues. Germline values: CDR1 SNHLY, CDR2 FYNNEI. The CDR3 here is CASSPLANQPDTQYF. CDR3 DNA: TGTGCCAGCAGCCCCCTAGCGAATCAGCCAGATACGCAGTATTTT.

In its sample, this clone was seen a few times. The V and J genes are TRBV11-2 and TRBJ1-6; the D is unclear. The germline gives CDR1 SGHAT, CDR2 FQNNGV. Trimming left V 0 bases short and J 16 bases short, with 13 bases between. CDR3 length equals 13 residues. CDR3 nucleotide sequence: TGTGCCAGCAGCTTAGATGGAGACGGCCTACTCCACTTT. It specifies CASSLDGDGLLHF.

The genes are TRBV5-4 and TRBJ2-5; weak D call: TRBD2 (6 bases). The V gene lost 1 base and the J gene lost 5 bases, with 12 bases spanning the gap. The V gene's germline CDR1 is SGHNT and CDR2 YYREEE (reference sequence). CDR3 length: 14 amino acids. CDR3 loop: CASSLRGGGETQYF. The CDR3 DNA follows: TGTGCCAGCAGCTTGCGGGGAGGCGGGGAGACCCAGTACTTC.

The V call is TRBV4-1, the J call TRBJ1-4; 7 nucleotides match TRBD1. The CDR3 is 15 residues long. V shed 0 bases, J shed 10 bases, and the junction held 8 bases outside the gene matches. CDR1 and CDR2 from the germline V gene are MGHRA and YSYEKL. The chain's CDR3 is CASSQEGGLGGKLFF. The CDR3 nucleotides read TGCGCCAGCAGCCAAGAAGGGGGCCTTGGTGGAAAACTGTTTTTT.

V gene TRBV5-5 combines with J gene TRBJ1-1, with unresolved D. V lost 4 bases and J 5 bases, leaving 9 bases between the germline ends. CDR3 length equals 12 residues. Germline-derived CDR1 and CDR2 are SGHKS and YYEKEE (reference sequence). The CDR3 reads CASSRGETEAFF. The CDR3 DNA sequence: TGTGCCAGCAGCCGGGGTGAAACTGAAGCTTTCTTT.

The chain carries TRBV19 and TRBJ1-1, with a weak D call TRBD1 (5 bases). Germline-derived CDR1 and CDR2 are LNHDA and SQIVND (reference sequence). Between the trimmed V and J ends, which lost 4 bases and 3 bases, there was a span of 21 bases. CDR3 length: 17 residues. CDR3 in amino acids: CASSTDSSSVGDTEAFF. The CDR3, as DNA: TGTGCCAGTAGTACTGACAGTTCGTCGGTGGGTGACACTGAAGCTTTCTTT.

V usage is TRBV27 and J usage is TRBJ1-2, with TRBD1 matching 9 bases. This CDR3 spans 14 amino acids. With V trimmed by 7 bases and J by 4 bases, 7 bases remained unmatched. Per germline, CDR1 MNHEY and CDR2 SMNVEV (reference sequence). The CDR3 DNA is TGTGCCAGCAAGGGGACAGGGTTCGGCTATGGCTACACCTTC. Its protein product is CASKGTGFGYGYTF.

V gene TRBV5-1 combines with J gene TRBJ2-1, with 9 positions matching TRBD1. CDR1 is SGHRS, CDR2 YFSETQ, per germline. The CDR3 is made up of 15 amino acids. Trimming removed 2 bases from V and 1 base from J; junction bases left unmatched: 1. In DNA, the CDR3 is TGCGCCAGCAGCTTACAGGGGGCATCCTACAATGAGCAGTTCTTC. This sequence encodes CASSLQGASYNEQFF.

The gene calls are TRBV7-9 and TRBJ2-1, with a weak D call TRBD2 (5 bases). Germline V gene lookup returns CDR1 SEHNR and CDR2 FQNEAQ (reference sequence). The ends were cut back, 5 bases at V and 4 bases at J, with 15 bases in the middle. This CDR3 is built from 15 residues. The chain's CDR3 is CASSPPGGGYNEQFF. For the CDR3, the DNA is TGTGCCAGCAGCCCCCCCGGCGGCGGGTACAATGAGCAGTTCTTC. The whole variable domain, filled in from reference TRBV7-9 and TRBJ2-1, reads DTGVSQNPRHKITKRGQNVTFRCDPISEHNRLYWYRQTLGQGPEFLTYFQNEAQLEKSRLLSDRFSAERPKGSFSTLEIQRTEQGDSAMYLCASSPPGGGYNEQFFGPGTRLTVL.

The V call is TRBV4-1, the J call TRBJ2-5; tentatively, D is TRBD1 (6 bases). Germline CDR1 MGHRA, CDR2 YSYEKL. This CDR3 has 13 residues. V was cut by 2 bases and J by 5 bases, with 9 bases left in between. The CDR3 sequence: CASSQQGFETQYF. In DNA, the CDR3 is TGCGCCAGCAGCCAACAGGGGTTCGAGACCCAGTACTTC.

The V and J genes are TRBV10-3 and TRBJ2-5; tentative D call: TRBD1 (7 bases). V was cut by 10 bases and J by 4 bases, with 10 bases left in between. Germline V gene lookup returns CDR1 ENHRY and CDR2 SYGVKD. The CDR3 length is 11 residues. The CDR3 is CASQGGETQYF. Written as DNA, the CDR3 is TGTGCCAGCCAGGGGGGAGAGACCCAGTACTTC.

This chain connects TRBV6-5 to TRBJ1-6; no reliable D call. Trimming left V 6 bases short and J 7 bases short, with 10 bases between. The CDR3 has 13 residues. Germline CDR1 is MNHEY and CDR2 is SVGAGI. CDR3 amino acids: CASSEGRNSPLHF. The CDR3 region has the DNA TGTGCCAGCAGCGAGGGAAGAAATTCACCCCTCCACTTT.

The rearrangement joins TRBV7-3 to TRBJ2-1, with TRBD2 matching 13 bases. V lost 5 bases and J lost 10; bases outside the gene matches: 11. The CDR3 is 16 amino acids. Germline values: CDR1 SGHTA, CDR2 FQGTGA. The CDR3 loop is CASSPRTSGSNNEQFF. The DNA of the CDR3 is TGTGCCAGCAGCCCGAGGACTAGCGGGAGTAATAACGAGCAGTTCTTC.

V usage is TRBV4-1 and J usage is TRBJ1-5, with D hard to call. There are 14 residues in the CDR3. Germline V gives CDR1 MGHRA, CDR2 YSYEKL. The ends were cut back, 5 bases at V and 3 bases at J, with 11 bases in the middle. The CDR3 here is CASSSFQDNQPQHF. In DNA form, the CDR3 reads TGCGCCAGCAGCTCTTTTCAGGACAATCAGCCCCAGCATTTT.

For the CDR3, the DNA is TGTGCCAGCAGTCACCTTGGCGGGAGGAGAGAGACCCAGTACTTC. This sequence encodes CASSHLGGRRETQYF. This sequence joins TRBV28 and TRBJ2-5; TRBD2 matches 8 bases. V gave up 5 bases and J gave up 4 bases; unmatched junction bases: 9. CDR1 is MDHEN, CDR2 SYDVKM, per germline. The CDR3 covers 15 residues.

The CDR3 DNA reads TGTGCCAGCGCTAGCGGGGGATTCACCGGGGAGCTGTTTTTT. Translation gives CASASGGFTGELFF. This chain uses TRBV6-5 with TRBJ2-2, with TRBD2 matching over 10 bases. Germline values: CDR1 MNHEY, CDR2 SVGAGI. This CDR3 region has 14 residues. The V gene end was trimmed by 8 bases and the J gene end by 4 bases; junction bases not matched to a gene: 4.

V usage is TRBV9 and J usage is TRBJ2-7; TRBD2 matches at 10 bases. Germline trimming cut 4 bases from V and 2 bases from J; bases unmatched to any gene: 12. The CDR3 loop spans 17 amino acids. In germline, CDR1 is SGDLS, CDR2 YYNGEE. CDR3 region: CASSPGPTTSGAYEQYF. As DNA, the CDR3 is TGTGCCAGCAGCCCCGGGCCCACAACTAGCGGGGCCTACGAGCAGTACTTC.

The chain joins TRBV19 to TRBJ2-6; 7 bases match TRBD1. With 7 bases clipped from V and 2 bases from J, the junction kept 2 bases outside the gene matches. The germline gives CDR1 LNHDA, CDR2 SQIVND (reference sequence). This CDR3 contains 14 residues. CDR3 residues: CASKGTAGANVLTF. CDR3 bases: TGTGCCAGTAAAGGGACAGCTGGGGCCAACGTCCTGACTTTC.

The CDR3, as DNA: TGCGCCAGCAGCTTGGCCCGAACCGGGGGGGCTGGGGATACGCAGTATTTT. It yields the protein CASSLARTGGAGDTQYF. The chain carries TRBV5-1 and TRBJ2-3; 8 nucleotides match TRBD2. Germline V gene data show CDR1 as SGHRS and CDR2 as YFSETQ. Trimming cost V 0 bases and J 6 bases; bases outside gene matches: 12. The CDR3 covers 17 residues.

This chain joins TRBV7-6 and TRBJ1-5, with D perhaps TRBD1 (5 bases). CDR1 and CDR2 (germline): SGHVS, FNYEAQ. V lost 0 bases to trimming and J lost 1 base, with 10 bases between them. This CDR3 has 16 amino acids. CDR3 protein: CASSLAAGRSNQPQHF. For the CDR3, the DNA is TGTGCCAGCAGCTTAGCCGCGGGGCGAAGCAATCAGCCCCAGCATTTT.

A few counts support this clone. The chain joins TRBV9 to TRBJ1-6; D is undetermined. The CDR3 sequence is 14 residues long. CDR1 is SGDLS, CDR2 YYNGEE, per germline. With 0 bases removed from V and 5 bases from J, the gap between germline ends came to 6 bases. CDR3 amino acids: CASSVVYNNSPLHF. In nucleotides, the CDR3 is TGTGCCAGCAGCGTAGTCTATAATAATTCACCCCTCCACTTT.